The rows below give T cell receptor beta chains drawn from one sample of a study of T cell responses to AZD1222 COVID-19 vaccine. Clones were read by immunoSEQ multiplex PCR, and TCRdb kept only the in-frame ones, dropping some. Among just over 150,000 clones, more than 75% were seen once, and the ten largest hold roughly 9.1%. Sample: peripheral blood, taken 28 days after the second AZD1222 dose. All receptors derive from an adult who received the AZD1222 COVID-19 vaccine. Each CDR3 is given with its conserved first and last residue. D genes are given only for firm matches. The listing skips clone size in some rows; elsewhere it reads once, few, many or a size class.

V,D,size,J,DNA,CDR3
TRBV18,TRBD1,.,TRBJ2-5,TGTGCCAGCTCACCAACAGGGGGAGAGACCCAGTACTTC,CASSPTGGETQYF
TRBV7-2,TRBD1,.,TRBJ2-7,TGTGCCAGCAGCTTAAAGGGACAGATCTACGAGCAGTACTTC,CASSLKGQIYEQYF
TRBV11-3,.,.,TRBJ2-3,TGTGCCAGCAGCCGCAGGGACCCCACAGATACGCAGTATTTT,CASSRRDPTDTQYF
TRBV28,.,few,TRBJ1-4,TGTGCCAGCAGCGGGACGCACCAGGGCTGGGTTCTTGAAAAACTGTTTTTT,CASSGTHQGWVLEKLFF
TRBV9,.,.,TRBJ1-1,TGTGCCAGCAGCCCCTCGGGGGCGGGAGGGACTGAAGCTTTCTTT,CASSPSGAGGTEAFF
TRBV2,.,.,TRBJ2-3,TGTGCCAGCAGTGAGAAGGGATTAACAGATACGCAGTATTTT,CASSEKGLTDTQYF
TRBV5-1,.,.,TRBJ2-7,TGCGCCAGCAGCCCCCCATCCTACGAGCAGTACTTC,CASSPPSYEQYF
TRBV19,.,.,TRBJ2-7,TGTGCCAGTAGTATAGATTCGGAGTCGTACGAGCAGTACTTC,CASSIDSESYEQYF
TRBV30,.,.,TRBJ1-6,TGTGCCTGGCGGAACTTCGGGGATAATTCACCCCTCCACTTT,CAWRNFGDNSPLHF
TRBV5-1,.,.,TRBJ2-2,TGCGCCAGCAGTAGGAGAACCTTGGCTACAGGCGCAGCGAACACCGGGGAGCTGTTTTTT,CASSRRTLATGAANTGELFF
TRBV28,.,.,TRBJ1-5,TGTGCCACCCAGGGAAATAGCAATCAGCCCCAGCATTTT,CATQGNSNQPQHF
TRBV29-1,TRBD2,.,TRBJ2-2,TGCAGCGTGGGACTAGCGGGAGGTGCGAACACCGGGGAGCTGTTTTTT,CSVGLAGGANTGELFF
TRBV7-6,.,.,TRBJ1-4,TGTGCCAGCAGCGGGAGGGGCCAAAATGAAAAACTGTTTTTT,CASSGRGQNEKLFF
TRBV19,.,.,TRBJ1-4,TGTGCCAGTAGTATGGAGAGAAAAAATGAAAAACTGTTTTTT,CASSMERKNEKLFF
TRBV28,.,.,TRBJ2-2,TGTGCCAGCAGTAGGTCCGGGGAGCTGTTTTTT,CASSRSGELFF
TRBV28,.,.,TRBJ1-5,TGTGCCAGCAGTTTCCTAGGTAATCAGCCCCAGCATTTT,CASSFLGNQPQHF
TRBV10-2,TRBD1,.,TRBJ1-6,TGCGCCACCTTGTCGGGACAGGGGTCCTATAATTCACCCCTCCACTTT,CATLSGQGSYNSPLHF
TRBV10-3,.,.,TRBJ2-2,TGTGCCATCAGTGAGACAGGCGCGAACACCGGGGAGCTGTTTTTT,CAISETGANTGELFF
TRBV28,TRBD1,.,TRBJ1-2,TGTGCCAGCAGCTTAACAGGGGGCGTCTTCTATGGCTACACCTTC,CASSLTGGVFYGYTF
TRBV6-1,.,once,TRBJ1-5,TGTGCCAGCAGTGAAGGTTCTGCTAACAATCAGCCCCAGCATTTT,CASSEGSANNQPQHF
TRBV24-1,.,many,TRBJ2-5,TGTGCCACCAGTGACAGGCGCCAAGAGACCCAGTACTTC,CATSDRRQETQYF
TRBV28,.,.,TRBJ1-5,TGTGCCAGCAGTTTAAGGAATCAGCCCCAGCATTTT,CASSLRNQPQHF
TRBV5-1,.,.,TRBJ2-3,TGCGCCAGCAGCTCGGGACTCCGCACAGATACGCAGTATTTT,CASSSGLRTDTQYF
TRBV7-2,TRBD2,few,TRBJ2-7,TGTGCCAGCAGCTTACTACTAGCGGGAGTTTGGCAGTACTTC,CASSLLLAGVWQYF
TRBV19,.,.,TRBJ2-5,TGTGCCAGTAATTTTGGGGGGCTCCAAGAGACCCAGTACTTC,CASNFGGLQETQYF
TRBV28,.,.,TRBJ1-5,TGTGCCAGCAGTCTTGAGGGTAAGGGTCAGCCCCAGCATTTT,CASSLEGKGQPQHF
TRBV28,.,.,TRBJ2-7,TGTGCCAGCAGTTTCGCCAAGATACGACCCTACTCCTACGAGCAGTACTTC,CASSFAKIRPYSYEQYF
TRBV5-1,.,.,TRBJ2-2,TGCGCCAGCAGCTTTCAAGGGCAAGGCACCGGGGAGCTGTTTTTT,CASSFQGQGTGELFF
TRBV18,.,once,TRBJ1-1,TGTGCCAGCTCACCAACTAGTATCCGACCGTTAGCTTTCTTT,CASSPTSIRPLAFF
TRBV19,.,.,TRBJ1-4,TGTGCCAGTAGGGCGGGGGTGACAACTAATGAAAAACTGTTTTTT,CASRAGVTTNEKLFF
TRBV19,TRBD1,.,TRBJ1-1,TGTGCCAGTAGTACGGACAGGGTGGTCGCTGAAGCTTTCTTT,CASSTDRVVAEAFF
TRBV5-1,.,.,TRBJ2-3,TGCGCCAGCACAACAACGGGACGGGATACGCAGTATTTT,CASTTTGRDTQYF
TRBV29-1,TRBD2,.,TRBJ2-3,TGCAGCGCTCTACCTTCTAGCGGGAAGAGCACAGATACGCAGTATTTT,CSALPSSGKSTDTQYF
TRBV28,.,.,TRBJ2-7,TGTGCCAGCAGTCCACCCTTTGCCGAGCAGTACTTC,CASSPPFAEQYF
TRBV5-6,.,.,TRBJ2-1,TGTGCCAGCAGCTTGGGAACCGTTCACAATGAGCAGTTCTTC,CASSLGTVHNEQFF
TRBV29-1,.,.,TRBJ2-3,TGCAGCGTGGGCGAGGGGACCCCAGGAGGCACAGATACGCAGTATTTT,CSVGEGTPGGTDTQYF
TRBV29-1,TRBD2,.,TRBJ2-3,TGCAGCTCTCCCCTAGCGGGAGCAGATACGCAGTATTTT,CSSPLAGADTQYF
TRBV20-1,.,.,TRBJ1-2,TGCAGTGCTCCAGGGTCTGGCTACACCTTC,CSAPGSGYTF
TRBV28,.,.,TRBJ1-2,TGTGCCAGCAGTTCCGACAGGCAATACACCTTC,CASSSDRQYTF
TRBV12-3/TRBV12-4,.,.,TRBJ2-2,TGTGCCATTTCCACCCCGAACACCGGGGAGCTGTTTTTT,CAISTPNTGELFF
TRBV18,.,.,TRBJ1-3,TGTGCCAGCTCACCCCGGGACGCGGACTCTGGAAACACCATATATTTT,CASSPRDADSGNTIYF
TRBV7-3,.,once,TRBJ1-3,TGTGCCAGCAGCTTAATCGGCGGGCCTGGAAACACCATATATTTT,CASSLIGGPGNTIYF
TRBV28,TRBD1,.,TRBJ2-1,TGTGCCAGCAGGTATACCGGGACAGGGGGCGCGAGTTTAGTATATGAGCAGTTCTTC,CASRYTGTGGASLVYEQFF
TRBV6-2/TRBV6-3,TRBD1,.,TRBJ2-5,TGTGCCAGCAGTTACCCTACAGGGGAGAGGAGCGGCCTCCAAGAGACCCAGTACTTC,CASSYPTGERSGLQETQYF
TRBV28,.,.,TRBJ1-1,TGTGCCAGCAGGACGCAGAGGCACACTGAAGCTTTCTTT,CASRTQRHTEAFF
TRBV29-1,.,once,TRBJ2-1,TGCAGCGTTGCCCGGGTCGCTTACAATGAGCAGTTCTTC,CSVARVAYNEQFF
TRBV18,TRBD1,few,TRBJ1-4,TGTGCCAGCTCACCACCGGGACAGGGAGGTGAAAAACTGTTTTTT,CASSPPGQGGEKLFF
TRBV29-1,TRBD2,.,TRBJ2-2,TGCAGCGTCCGTGGGCTAGCGGCCGACACCGGGGAGCTGTTTTTT,CSVRGLAADTGELFF